This TCR beta chain was documented in a study of T cells in Graves' hyperthyroidism and ophthalmopathy. Turning to the study itself: Peripheral blood was acquired at first diagnosis, ahead of any therapy whatsoever. Whole-study results and caveats: Most thyroid clonotypes with frequency above 0.001 were detected in blood. In the analysis, a 13 V-J model separated ophthalmopathy from stable hyperthyroidism.

This clonotype showed up many times. Its cognate antigen is unknown. Amplification targeted TCR beta CDR3 regions from RNA transcripts. RT-PCR in the first round (using the HTBI primer set) targeted the TCR CDR3. Using its own MiXCR run on the multiplex PCR reads, TCRdb lists one record per CDR3 protein. Among 450,000 to 650,000 distinct CDR3 sequences listed, 14% were seen once. Patients with ophthalmopathy all had a Clinical Activity Score of at least 3, a NOSPECS grade of at least 4 and duration under 3 months. The source material was blood. This receptor was taken from a woman aged 18 to 35 with Graves' ophthalmopathy.

CDR3 in amino acids: CASSLSINRPSADTQYF. The CDR3 DNA follows: TGTGCCAGCAGTTTATCGATAAACAGGCCTAGCGCGGATACGCAGTATTTT. The chain joins TRBV27 to TRBJ2-3; tentatively, D is TRBD2 (6 bases). Germline V gene lookup returns CDR1 MNHEY and CDR2 SMNVEV (reference sequence). The CDR3 runs to 17 residues. V dropped 0 bases and J dropped 6 bases, with 19 bases sitting between them.